Below, 5 T cell receptor beta chains from the same sample are listed, as sequenced in a study of T-cell memory formation after mild COVID-19. TCRdb reprocessed the 5' RACE reads via MiXCR and lists one record per CDR3 protein. In the table there are about 470,000 distinct CDR3 sequences, around a quarter of which are singletons. The sample was PBMCs or a T cell subset sorted from them (not recorded which). The source of these receptors is an adult woman who had mild COVID-19 (a few samples of this study predate the infection). Cell type and time point are not known.

The rearrangement links TRBV5-8 to TRBJ1-2, with 10 nucleotides matching TRBD1. V was pared by 8 bases and J by 6 bases, with 13 bases of the junction left unmatched. CDR3 length: 15 amino acids. CDR1 and CDR2 from the germline V gene are SGHTS and YDEGEE. The DNA of the CDR3 is TGTGCCAGTCACCGGGACAGGGGAATCGAGGATGGCTACACCTTC. Its translation: CASHRDRGIEDGYTF.

CDR3 residues: CASSTRHYEQYF. DNA for the CDR3: TGTGCCAGCAGCACTCGACACTACGAGCAGTACTTC. The chain links TRBV12-3 or TRBV12-4 to TRBJ2-7; D gene uncertain. The germline V and J ends were trimmed by 6 bases and 3 bases, with 9 bases remaining between them. This CDR3 contains 12 residues.

This clonotype occurred a few times. This rearrangement joins TRBV7-2 to TRBJ2-7; 9 bases fit TRBD2. Germline assignment: CDR1 SGHTA and CDR2 FQGNSA. J was trimmed by 5 bases and V by 2 bases; bases with no gene match: 1. This CDR3 is 13 amino acids long. CDR3 region: CASSLPSGNEQYF. The CDR3 nucleotides are TGTGCCAGCAGCTTACCTAGCGGGAACGAGCAGTACTTC.

This clonotype was detected only a few times. The chain combines TRBV15 with TRBJ2-3, with 8 bases that match TRBD2. Unmatched junction bases numbered 9, after V lost 6 bases and J lost 4 bases. CDR3 size: 15 residues. Germline assignment: CDR1 LNHNV and CDR2 YYDKDF (reference sequence). Here the CDR3 reads CATRNSGLAADTQYF. Here the CDR3 DNA reads TGTGCCACCAGGAATTCCGGACTAGCTGCAGATACGCAGTATTTT. Looking up the rest from reference TRBV15 and TRBJ2-3 gives the full variable domain: DAMVIQNPRYQVTQFGKPVTLSCSQTLNHNVMYWYQQKSSQAPKLLFHYYDKDFNNEADTPDNFQSRRPNTSFCFLDIRSPGLGDTAMYLCATRNSGLAADTQYFGPGTRLTVL.

The chain joins TRBV19 to TRBJ1-2; a possible D gene is TRBD1 (5 bases). V was cut by 6 bases and J by 2 bases, with 7 bases left in between. CDR3 length: 12 amino acids. Germline CDR1 is LNHDA and CDR2 is SQIVND (reference sequence). The CDR3 sequence: CASRRDNYGYTF. Written as DNA, the CDR3 is TGTGCCAGTAGAAGGGACAACTATGGCTACACCTTC.